The T cell receptor (beta chain) under discussion was sequenced for a study of early T cells in non-severe SARS-CoV-2 infection. About the research overall: Chains were not paired, and sequencing was done on bulk RNA from unsorted whole blood.

Study conclusions and caveats: VDJdb matching skewed toward anti-spike CD8 responses, missing private and CD4 specificities.

Turning to this clonotype: The antigen remains undetermined.

cDNA molecules, individually, were tagged with unique molecular identifiers. One entry per CDR3 protein, called by TCRdb with MiXCR from the 5' RACE reads. The data contain around 67,000 distinct CDR3 sequences, roughly 12% of them singletons. The clonotype was recovered from an adult who was a healthcare worker with PCR-confirmed SARS-CoV-2 infection or an uninfected control (not recorded which). Sequencing was performed on whole blood.

The CDR3 DNA sequence: TGTGCCAGCAGTTACTCTGGACTTCACACAGATACGCAGTATTTT. Residues: CASSYSGLHTDTQYF. V usage is TRBV6-2 or TRBV6-3 and J usage is TRBJ2-3; possible D gene TRBD2, 5 bases. The germline gives CDR1 MNHEY, CDR2 SVGEGT. The CDR3 has 15 amino acids. V lost 0 bases and J lost 2, with 9 bases in between.